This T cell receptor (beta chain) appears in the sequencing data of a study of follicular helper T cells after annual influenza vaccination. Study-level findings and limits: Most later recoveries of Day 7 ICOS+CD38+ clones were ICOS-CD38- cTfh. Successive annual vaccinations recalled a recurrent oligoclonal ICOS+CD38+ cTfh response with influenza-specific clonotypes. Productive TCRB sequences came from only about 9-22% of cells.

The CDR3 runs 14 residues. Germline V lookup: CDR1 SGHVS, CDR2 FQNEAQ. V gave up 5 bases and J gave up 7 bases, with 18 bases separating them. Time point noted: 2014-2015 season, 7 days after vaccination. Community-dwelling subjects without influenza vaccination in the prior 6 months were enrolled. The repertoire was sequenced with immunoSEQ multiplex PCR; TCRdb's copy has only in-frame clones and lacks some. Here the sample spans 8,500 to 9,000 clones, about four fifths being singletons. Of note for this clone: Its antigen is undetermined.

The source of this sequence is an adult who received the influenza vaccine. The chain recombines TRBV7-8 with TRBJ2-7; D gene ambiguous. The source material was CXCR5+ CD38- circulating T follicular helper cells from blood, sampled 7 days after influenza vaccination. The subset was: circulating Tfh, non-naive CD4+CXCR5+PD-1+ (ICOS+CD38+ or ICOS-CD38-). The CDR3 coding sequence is TGTGCCAGCAGCCAAGGTGTGCGTACGAGAGAGCAGTACTTC. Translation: CASSQGVRTREQYF.